This TCR beta chain was identified during a study of cytomegalovirus exposure and HLA in healthy donors. General study results and limits: Analyzed later, most CMV-associated TCR beta chains appeared HLA-restricted. Accurate prediction of HLA-A and HLA-B alleles (for most subjects) was reportedly achieved from TCR beta sequences. When analyzed later, the rates of TCR association showed variation by HLA locus, with DRB1 the most and HLA-C the fewest.

Healthy bone marrow donors made up the cohort. This CDR3 is built from 17 residues. Germline loops: CDR1 SGHTA, CDR2 FQGNSA. Trimming left V 5 bases short and J 3 bases short, with 20 bases between. In the case of this clone: Its matching antigen is unknown.

Amplification used 60 Vbeta primers and 13 Jbeta primers. Only in-frame clones appear in the TCRdb table, and some are missing; sequencing was by immunoSEQ multiplex PCR. Here the sample spans some 180,000 clones, more than 65% being singletons. The chain is built from TRBV7-2 and TRBJ1-5; D gene unclear. This TCR derives from a female donor in good health and CMV-seronegative. Source material: PBMCs. The CDR3 nucleotides are TGTGCCAGCAGCGTAGGAGCAGGAAACTGGAACAATCAGCCCCAGCATTTT. The encoded protein is CASSVGAGNWNNQPQHF.